These 5 T cell receptor beta chains were sequenced from one sample in a study of cytomegalovirus exposure and HLA in healthy donors. Primers included in the PCR were 60 Vbeta and 13 Jbeta primers. Sequencing used immunoSEQ multiplex PCR; TCRdb keeps in-frame clones, though not all of them. The table has about 180,000 clones, roughly 79% seen once. Sequencing was carried out using PBMCs. These receptors all come from a male donor in good health and CMV-seronegative.

The rearrangement links TRBV18 to TRBJ1-5; unclear D gene. From germline, CDR1 is KGHSH and CDR2 LQKENI. The CDR3 sequence is 13 residues long. The V end was cut by 6 bases, the J end by 7 bases, with 13 bases between. This CDR3 reads CASSIGVGQPQHF. CDR3 nucleotides: TGTGCCAGCTCGATCGGGGTGGGACAGCCCCAGCATTTT.

For the CDR3, the DNA is TGTGCCAGCAGTTTAGGGACAGGGGGAGCCTACGAGCAGTACTTC. The encoded protein is CASSLGTGGAYEQYF. J is TRBJ2-7 and V is TRBV28, with TRBD1 matching 11 bases. Germline CDR1 reads MDHEN; CDR2 reads SYDVKM. The trim removed 2 bases at V and 2 bases at J, leaving 2 bases unmatched. The CDR3 contains 15 residues.

This chain connects TRBV7-6 to TRBJ2-1; 9 positions agree with TRBD2. Germline V gene data show CDR1 as SGHVS and CDR2 as FNYEAQ. The CDR3 is made up of 13 amino acids. V shed 5 bases, J shed 9 bases, and the junction held 5 bases outside the gene matches. CDR3 region: CASSSSGSAEQFF. DNA of the CDR3: TGTGCCAGCAGCAGTAGCGGGAGCGCTGAGCAGTTCTTC.

The rearrangement links TRBV6-1 to TRBJ2-5; 12 bases agree with TRBD1. The CDR3 loop spans 14 amino acids. Germline CDR1 MNHNS, CDR2 SASEGT. J gave up 5 bases and V 7 bases, and 5 bases lay outside the gene matches. The CDR3 loop reads CASNRDRGRETQYF. The CDR3 region has the DNA TGTGCCAGCAATCGGGACAGGGGGCGGGAGACCCAGTACTTC.

On this clone: Germline is not matched at one junction end, which may reflect a read error. Here the CDR3 DNA reads TGTGCCAGCAACGGACAGGGTCAAGGGACCCAGTACTTC. Its translation is CASNGQGQGTQYF. The V and J genes are TRBV2 and TRBJ2-5; 8 positions agree with TRBD1. Germline V lookup: CDR1 SNHLY, CDR2 FYNNEI. This CDR3 region has 13 residues.